This T cell receptor (beta chain) is from a study of cytomegalovirus exposure and HLA in healthy donors. The study's findings and limits: Being productive about 90% or about 30% of the time was typical of most TCR beta V segments in an earlier analysis. Rare sequences made up most TCRs, while some public TCRs were found in many donors. Several V segments, TRBV6-2 and TRBV6-3 among them, could not be told apart and were dropped. Several top significant clusters appeared, in a later analysis, to be linked to common viral pathogens.

Researchers ran the PCR with 60 Vbeta and 13 Jbeta primers. Some clones are missing from TCRdb's copy, which holds only in-frame ones; the method was immunoSEQ multiplex PCR. The table lists 110,000 to 150,000 clones, 65% to 85% of them singletons. The CDR3 length is 15 residues. From germline, CDR1 is SGHRS and CDR2 YFSETQ. Trimming shortened V by 0 bases and J by 2 bases, and 11 bases separated the two germline ends. As for this clone: Its antigen is undetermined.

The chain employs TRBV5-1 and TRBJ2-5; tentatively, D is TRBD1 (6 bases). Input material: PBMCs. The source of this sequence is a male donor in good health and CMV-seronegative. The CDR3 sequence: CASSLASDRQETQYF. In DNA, the CDR3 is TGCGCCAGCAGCTTGGCCTCGGACAGACAAGAGACCCAGTACTTC.